This TCR beta chain was sequenced in a study of blood T cell repertoires in COVID-19. Study-wide context: Sites in the United States, Italy and Spain provided acute and convalescent COVID-19 samples. From T cells, B-cell-depleted T cells, or PBMCs came the material, which was cDNA or gDNA.

From germline, CDR1 is SGDLS and CDR2 YYNGEE. The CDR3 is 13 residues long. V gave up 1 base and J gave up 9 bases, with 11 bases separating them. Seattle patients were enrolled while actively infected and followed longitudinally. How the authors handled the data: The assay estimated nucleated cells by amplifying reference gene primers. Method: immunoSEQ multiplex PCR; TCRdb's copy keeps in-frame clones and lacks some. The D gene and trimming were derived from the DNA, and the V and J assignments and clone size from that table. Found here are about 320,000 clones, 88% of them singletons; the top ten hold 1.5% to 2%.

Source material: peripheral blood. This TCR was sampled from a woman aged 30 to 39 with COVID-19, enrolled during active disease. V usage is TRBV9 and J usage is TRBJ2-1; D possibly corresponds to TRBD2 (5 bases). The CDR3 DNA follows: TGTGCCAGCAGCGTACTGTACCGGGGTGAGCAGTTCTTC. It translates to CASSVLYRGEQFF.